The entry below describes one TCR beta chain. This record comes from a study of STAT5B mutations in CD4+ large granular lymphocyte leukemia. The CDR3 is made up of 11 amino acids. Trimming shortened V by 7 bases and J by 4 bases, and 11 bases separated the two germline ends. The germline V gene has CDR1 SQVTM and CDR2 ANQGSEA. Libraries were prepared by immunoSEQ multiplex PCR; TCRdb keeps only in-frame clonotypes and omits some of them. The top ten hold roughly 7.7% of the sample, which has some 34,000 clones, around 80% seen once. Sequencing was carried out using CD4+ T cells from blood buffy coats. This clonotype was sampled from a human donor in good health. This chain links TRBV29-1 with TRBJ2-7; no reliable D call. The CDR3: CSAASDYEQYF. In DNA form, the CDR3 reads TGCAGCGCCGCGTCGGATTACGAGCAGTACTTC.